These 3 T cell receptor beta chains were sequenced from one sample in a study of beta chain features in type 1 diabetes. The isolated RNA, all of it, was reverse transcribed, so expressed TCRB transcripts were what got sequenced. The method was immunoSEQ multiplex PCR; TCRdb's version includes in-frame clones alone and lacks a portion of them. The data show hundreds of thousands of clones, 68% seen once. Specimen: naive CD4+ T cells from blood. These receptors were obtained from a man under 40 in good health.

The chain employs TRBV4-3 and TRBJ2-2; D unresolved. This CDR3 has 13 residues. The V gene's germline CDR1 is LGHNA and CDR2 YSLEER. Trimming took off 4 bases at V and 11 bases at J, with 14 bases between the two ends. The CDR3 DNA reads as TGCGCCAGCAGCCGAGAGATTAATTTCGAGCTGTTTTTT. Protein sequence: CASSREINFELFF.

The chain joins TRBV29-1 to TRBJ1-1; D is unresolved. V was pared by 4 bases and J by 1 base, with 7 bases between. Germline assignment: CDR1 SQVTM and CDR2 ANQGSEA. The CDR3 runs 12 residues. The CDR3 is CSVVRRNTEAFF. CDR3 in DNA: TGCAGCGTTGTCCGGAGGAACACTGAAGCTTTCTTT.

The V gene is TRBV9, the J gene TRBJ2-1; TRBD1 is a possible D gene (5 bases). CDR1 and CDR2 from the germline V gene are SGDLS and YYNGEE. Between the trimmed V and J ends, which lost 0 bases and 0 bases, there was a span of 7 bases. This CDR3 has 15 residues. The CDR3 sequence is CASSVGDSSYNEQFF. CDR3 nucleotide sequence: TGTGCCAGCAGCGTAGGCGACAGCTCCTACAATGAGCAGTTCTTC.